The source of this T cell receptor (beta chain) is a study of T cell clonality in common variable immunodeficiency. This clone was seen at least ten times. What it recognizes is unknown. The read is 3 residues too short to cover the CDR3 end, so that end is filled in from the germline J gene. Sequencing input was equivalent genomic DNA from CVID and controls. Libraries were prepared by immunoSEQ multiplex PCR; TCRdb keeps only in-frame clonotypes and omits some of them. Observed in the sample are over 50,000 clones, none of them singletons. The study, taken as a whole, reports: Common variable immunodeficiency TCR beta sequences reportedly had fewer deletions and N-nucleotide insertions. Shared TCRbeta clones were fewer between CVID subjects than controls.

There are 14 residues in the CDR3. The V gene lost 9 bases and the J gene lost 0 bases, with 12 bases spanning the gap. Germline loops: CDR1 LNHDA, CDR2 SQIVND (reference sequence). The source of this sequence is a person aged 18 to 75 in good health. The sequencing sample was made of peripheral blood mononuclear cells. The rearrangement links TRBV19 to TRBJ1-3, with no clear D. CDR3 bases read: TGTGCCAGCCAACGGAGCGGCTCTGGAAACACC. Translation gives CASQRSGSGNT. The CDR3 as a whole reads CASQRSGSGNTIYF. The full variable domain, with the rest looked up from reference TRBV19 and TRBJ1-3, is DGGITQSPKYLFRKEGQNVTLSCEQNLNHDAMYWYRQDPGQGLRLIYYSQIVNDFQKGDIAEGYSVSREKKESFPLTVTSAQKNPTAFYLCASQRSGSGNTIYFGEGSWLTVV.